Detailed here is one T cell receptor (beta chain). These data come from a study of blood T cell repertoires in COVID-19. Study at large: The United States, Italy and Spain provided the acute and convalescent COVID-19 samples. Sources were T cells, B-cell-depleted T cells, or PBMCs; the material itself was cDNA or gDNA.

Trimming took 7 bases from V and 5 from J, leaving 14 bases between them. Germline lookup yields CDR1 MNHEY and CDR2 SVGAGI. CDR3 length equals 13 residues. In the study's own analysis: Researchers report that nucleated cell counts were estimated from reference gene primer amplification. Sequencing was performed with immunoSEQ multiplex PCR; in TCRdb, only in-frame clones are kept and a portion is missing. V and J calls and clone size are as listed in that table; D and trimming were resolved from the DNA. The sample records about 26,000 clones, approximately 77% being singletons. The clonotype was recovered from a human donor in a cohort sampled during active COVID-19. The chain joins TRBV6-5 to TRBJ1-1, with a possible D match to TRBD1 (6 bases). Specimen: peripheral blood. The CDR3 spells CASNIQGSTEAFF. CDR3 DNA sequence: TGTGCCAGCAACATACAGGGATCTACTGAAGCTTTCTTT.